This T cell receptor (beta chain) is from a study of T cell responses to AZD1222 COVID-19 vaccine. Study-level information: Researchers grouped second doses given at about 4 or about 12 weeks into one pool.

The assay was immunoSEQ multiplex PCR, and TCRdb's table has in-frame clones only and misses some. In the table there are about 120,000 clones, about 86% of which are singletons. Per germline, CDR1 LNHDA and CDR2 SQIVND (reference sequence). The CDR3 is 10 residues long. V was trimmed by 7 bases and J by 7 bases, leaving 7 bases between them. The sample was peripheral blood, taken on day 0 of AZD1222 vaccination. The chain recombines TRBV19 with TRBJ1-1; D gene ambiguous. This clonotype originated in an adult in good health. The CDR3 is CASMRGEAFF. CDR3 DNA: TGTGCCAGTATGCGGGGTGAAGCTTTCTTT. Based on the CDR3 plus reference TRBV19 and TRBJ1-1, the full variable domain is DGGITQSPKYLFRKEGQNVTLSCEQNLNHDAMYWYRQDPGQGLRLIYYSQIVNDFQKGDIAEGYSVSREKKESFPLTVTSAQKNPTAFYLCASMRGEAFFGQGTRLTVV.